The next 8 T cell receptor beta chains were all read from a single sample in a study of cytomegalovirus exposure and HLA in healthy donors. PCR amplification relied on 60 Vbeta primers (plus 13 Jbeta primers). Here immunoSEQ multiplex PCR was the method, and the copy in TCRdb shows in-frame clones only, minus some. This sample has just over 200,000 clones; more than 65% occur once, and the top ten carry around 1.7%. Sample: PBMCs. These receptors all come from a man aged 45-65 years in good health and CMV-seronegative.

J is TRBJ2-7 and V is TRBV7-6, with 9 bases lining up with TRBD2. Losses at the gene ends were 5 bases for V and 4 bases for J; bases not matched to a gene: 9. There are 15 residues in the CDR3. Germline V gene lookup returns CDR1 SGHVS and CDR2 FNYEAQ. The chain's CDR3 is CASSQTSSGSYEQYF. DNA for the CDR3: TGTGCCAGCAGCCAGACTAGTAGCGGGAGTTACGAGCAGTACTTC.

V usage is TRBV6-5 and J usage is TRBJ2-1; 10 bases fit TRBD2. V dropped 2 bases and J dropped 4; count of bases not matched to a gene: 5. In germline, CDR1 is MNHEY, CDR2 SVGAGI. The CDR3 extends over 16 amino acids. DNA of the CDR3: TGTGCCAGCAGTTACGTCCCTAGCGGGAGTTACAATGAGCAGTTCTTC. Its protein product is CASSYVPSGSYNEQFF.

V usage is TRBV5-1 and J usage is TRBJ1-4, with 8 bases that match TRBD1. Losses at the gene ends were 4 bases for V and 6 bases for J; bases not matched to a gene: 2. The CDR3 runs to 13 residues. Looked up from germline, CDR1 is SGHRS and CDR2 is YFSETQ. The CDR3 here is CASSLGQDEKLFF. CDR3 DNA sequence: TGCGCCAGCAGCCTGGGACAGGATGAAAAACTGTTTTTT.

The CDR3 coding sequence is TGTGCCAGCAGCGATAGTTCCGGGACAAACAATTCACCCCTCCACTTT. This codes for CASSDSSGTNNSPLHF. This sequence joins TRBV2 and TRBJ1-6; possibly TRBD1 for D (6 bases). This CDR3 contains 16 residues. The germline V gene has CDR1 SNHLY and CDR2 FYNNEI. V shed 6 bases and J shed 7 bases, with 19 bases lying between them.

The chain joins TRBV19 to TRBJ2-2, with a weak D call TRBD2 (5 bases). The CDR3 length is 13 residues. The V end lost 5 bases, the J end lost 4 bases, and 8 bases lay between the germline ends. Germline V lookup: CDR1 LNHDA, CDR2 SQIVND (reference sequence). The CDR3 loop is CASSREVTGELFF. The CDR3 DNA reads TGTGCCAGTAGTCGGGAAGTCACCGGGGAGCTGTTTTTT. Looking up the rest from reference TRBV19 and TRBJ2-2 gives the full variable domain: DGGITQSPKYLFRKEGQNVTLSCEQNLNHDAMYWYRQDPGQGLRLIYYSQIVNDFQKGDIAEGYSVSREKKESFPLTVTSAQKNPTAFYLCASSREVTGELFFGEGSRLTVL.

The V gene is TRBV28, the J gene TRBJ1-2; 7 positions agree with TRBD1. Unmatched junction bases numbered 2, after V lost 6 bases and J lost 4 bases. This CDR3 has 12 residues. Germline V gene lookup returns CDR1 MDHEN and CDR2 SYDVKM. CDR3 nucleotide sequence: TGTGCCAGCAGCTGGGACAGCTATGGCTACACCTTC. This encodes CASSWDSYGYTF.

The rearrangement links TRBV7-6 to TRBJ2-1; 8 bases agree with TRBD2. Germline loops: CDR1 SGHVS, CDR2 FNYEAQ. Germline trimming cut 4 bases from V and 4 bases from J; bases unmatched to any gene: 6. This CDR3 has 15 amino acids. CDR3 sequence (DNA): TGTGCCAGCAGCTCCTTAGCGGGGACTTACAATGAGCAGTTCTTC. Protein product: CASSSLAGTYNEQFF.

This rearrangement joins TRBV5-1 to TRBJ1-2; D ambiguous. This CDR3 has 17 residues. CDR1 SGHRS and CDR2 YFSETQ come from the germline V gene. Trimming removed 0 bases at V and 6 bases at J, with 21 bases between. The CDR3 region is CASSLEQSGGGLDGYTF. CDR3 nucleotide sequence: TGCGCCAGCAGCTTGGAACAGTCCGGAGGAGGGTTAGATGGCTACACCTTC.